This TCR beta chain comes out of a study of blood T cell repertoires in COVID-19. The method was immunoSEQ multiplex PCR; TCRdb's version includes in-frame clones alone and lacks a portion of them. This table has more than 45,000 clones, more than 90% appearing once. Germline V CDR1 and CDR2: SGHTA, FQGNSA. After removal of 5 bases from V and 0 bases from J, the junction contained 3 bases not matched to a gene. The CDR3 loop spans 14 amino acids. The sample comprised peripheral blood. The rearrangement links TRBV7-2 to TRBJ1-1; 7 nucleotides align to TRBD1. This clonotype was sampled from a woman of 80 years or more with acute or convalescent COVID-19. CDR3 protein: CASSHDRVNTEAFF. The CDR3, as DNA: TGTGCCAGCAGCCACGACAGGGTGAACACTGAAGCTTTCTTT.